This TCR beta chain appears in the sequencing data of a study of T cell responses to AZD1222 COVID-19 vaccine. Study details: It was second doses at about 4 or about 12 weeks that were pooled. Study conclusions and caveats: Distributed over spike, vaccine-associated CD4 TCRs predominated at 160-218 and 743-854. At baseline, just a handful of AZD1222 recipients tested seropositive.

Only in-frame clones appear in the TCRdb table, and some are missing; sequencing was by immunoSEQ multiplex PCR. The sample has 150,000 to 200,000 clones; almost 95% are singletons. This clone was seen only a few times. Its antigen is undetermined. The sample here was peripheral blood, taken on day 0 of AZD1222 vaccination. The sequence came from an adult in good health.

The CDR3 DNA follows: TGTGCCACCAGCAGAGATCGGGCCATAGGCTACGAGCAGTACTTC. Translation: CATSRDRAIGYEQYF. This sequence joins TRBV15 and TRBJ2-7; D gene ambiguous. CDR1 and CDR2 (germline): LNHNV, YYDKDF (reference sequence). With 0 bases removed from V and 3 bases from J, the gap between germline ends came to 12 bases. This CDR3 comprises 15 residues.